This TCR beta chain derives from a study of cytomegalovirus exposure and HLA in healthy donors. Study outcomes and limitations: Most TCR sequences were rare, but some public TCRs occurred in many donors. Later, TCR association rates were found to vary by HLA locus, highest for DRB1 and lowest for HLA-C. The study listed roughly 150 cytomegalovirus-associated TCR beta chains.

A word on this clone: The target antigen is unknown.

PCR used 60 Vbeta primers and 13 Jbeta primers. TCRdb keeps only in-frame clones here, not all; method: immunoSEQ multiplex PCR. The table has about 130,000 clones, about two thirds seen once. Germline V gives CDR1 SGHTA, CDR2 FQGTGA. The V end lost 3 bases, the J end lost 7 bases, and 13 bases lay between the germline ends. The CDR3 runs to 13 residues. The receptor comes from a woman aged 60-75 years in good health and CMV-seropositive. Sequencing input: PBMCs. This chain links TRBV7-3 with TRBJ2-7, with D maybe TRBD1 (7 bases). The CDR3 loop reads CASSLIRGEEQYF. For the CDR3, the DNA is TGTGCCAGCAGCTTGATCAGGGGGGAGGAGCAGTACTTC. The entire variable domain, with the rest obtained from reference TRBV7-3 and TRBJ2-7, is as follows: GAGVSQTPSNKVTEKGKYVELRCDPISGHTALYWYRQSLGQGPEFLIYFQGTGAADDSGLPNDRFFAVRPEGSVSTLKIQRTERGDSAVYLCASSLIRGEEQYFGPGTRLTVT.